What follows describes a single T cell receptor beta chain. Antigen unknown. These data are taken from a study of cytomegalovirus exposure and HLA in healthy donors. Study as a whole: The 120 validation repertoires were produced on the same platform as the 550 to 700 repertoires of the first cohort. This was reported in a later analysis.

Findings and limits, study-wide: Cytomegalovirus status was reportedly diagnosed by the classifier with high sensitivity and specificity.

Using immunoSEQ multiplex PCR, the repertoire was profiled, and TCRdb retains in-frame clones only, with some absent. Of about 130,000 clones in the sample, roughly 89% were seen once. The CDR3 is 16 amino acids. The V gene's germline CDR1 is MNHEY and CDR2 SMNVEV (reference sequence). V dropped 5 bases and J dropped 1 base, with 15 bases sitting between them. The material sequenced was PBMCs. This chain links TRBV27 with TRBJ1-5, with D perhaps matching TRBD1 (6 bases). The source is a man aged 25-45 years in good health and CMV-seronegative. CDR3 sequence: CASSPRGGASNQPQHF. CDR3 coding DNA: TGTGCCAGCAGTCCCCGAGGGGGGGCCAGCAATCAGCCCCAGCATTTT.